This TCR beta chain was found in a study of post-analysis software for immune sequencing data. For the study at large: In terms of disease course, relapsing-remitting, secondary progressive and progressive-relapsing multiple sclerosis were included.

About this clonotype: Its cognate antigen is unknown.

V shed 3 bases and J shed 2 bases, with 10 bases lying between them. This CDR3 region has 14 residues. The germline gives CDR1 SGHKS, CDR2 YYEKEE (reference sequence). Broader study findings: Co-batched samples clustered tightly together by F measure. Compared with controls, patients had more of five TRBV segments, including TRBV5-6, TRBV5-1 and TRBV20-1. Significantly lower normalized Chao1 diversity was found in patients with multiple sclerosis relative to controls.

Unique molecular identifiers were carried by the TCR beta cDNA libraries. Input amounts of 1 to 10 million T cells were used. These gave roughly 0.5 million cDNA molecules, so each molecule approximated one T cell. One entry per CDR3 protein results from TCRdb running MiXCR on the PCR reads. The repertoire holds about 820,000 distinct CDR3 sequences, with roughly 58% as singletons. This sequence joins TRBV5-5 and TRBJ2-3, with D hard to call. The sample taken for sequencing was blood. The origin of this receptor is a girl aged 5-17 years with multiple sclerosis. The CDR3 coding sequence is TGTGCCAGCAGCTCCCATGGGGACACAGATACGCAGTATTTT. It translates to CASSSHGDTDTQYF.